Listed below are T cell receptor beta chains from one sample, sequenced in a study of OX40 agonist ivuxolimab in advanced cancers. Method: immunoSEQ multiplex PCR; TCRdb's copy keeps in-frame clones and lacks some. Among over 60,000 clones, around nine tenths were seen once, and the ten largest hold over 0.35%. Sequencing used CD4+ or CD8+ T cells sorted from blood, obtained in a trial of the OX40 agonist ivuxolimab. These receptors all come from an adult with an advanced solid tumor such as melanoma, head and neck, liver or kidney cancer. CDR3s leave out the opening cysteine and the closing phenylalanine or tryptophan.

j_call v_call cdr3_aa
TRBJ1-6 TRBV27 ASRGGDSPLH
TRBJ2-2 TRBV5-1 ASSLTSGHTGELF
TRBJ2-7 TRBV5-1 ASSNTGLSGEQY
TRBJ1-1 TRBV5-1 ASSFGTGNTEAF
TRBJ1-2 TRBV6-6 ASSYRQTANYGYT
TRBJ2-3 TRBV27 ASSLSPGLAGDTQY
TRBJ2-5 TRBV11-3 ASSLDFAGWGETQY
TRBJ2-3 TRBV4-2 ASSQRLAGGRPSTDTQY
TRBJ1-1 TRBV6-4 ASKFARQDTEAF
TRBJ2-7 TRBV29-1 SVTSGGPYEQY
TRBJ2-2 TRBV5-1 ASSLSAPSPGELF
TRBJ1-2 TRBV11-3 ASSTHPRTGWTNYGYT
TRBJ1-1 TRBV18 ASSPDRNEAF
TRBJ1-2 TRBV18 ASSATGSKNGYT
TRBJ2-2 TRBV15 ATSRVGLAGNTGELF
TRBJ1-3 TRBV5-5 ASRDWVDSGNTIY
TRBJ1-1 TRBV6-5 ASSYSIGVRNTEAF
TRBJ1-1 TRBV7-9 ASKGPSADTEAF
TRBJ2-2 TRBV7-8 ASSLVQGNGELF
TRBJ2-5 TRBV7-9 ASSWGTSQETQY
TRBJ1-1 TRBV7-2 ASSLLGANTEAF
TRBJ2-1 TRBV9 ASSVILAGYNEQF
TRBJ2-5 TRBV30 AWTPGETQY
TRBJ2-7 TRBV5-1 ASSPGTSGSFYEQY
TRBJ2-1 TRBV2 ASSVTSGSNEQF
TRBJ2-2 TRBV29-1 SVEGTNTGELF
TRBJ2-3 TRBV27 ASSPTYGRVRDTQY
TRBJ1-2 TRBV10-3 AISEYRGDYGYT